This T cell receptor beta chain was captured by sequencing in a study of blood T cell repertoires in COVID-19. Study context: Some COVID-19 samples were acute and others convalescent; all came from the United States, Italy and Spain. T cells, B-cell-depleted T cells, or PBMCs supplied cDNA or gDNA.

The J segment lost 7 bases and the V segment lost 5 bases, leaving 9 bases of the junction unmatched. CDR1 is SGHTA, CDR2 FQGNSA, per germline. The CDR3 covers 14 residues. Under the authors' procedure: Amplification of reference gene primers was used by the study to estimate nucleated cell counts. Data came from immunoSEQ multiplex PCR; TCRdb stores just in-frame clones and leaves some out. V, J and clone size were drawn from that table, and D and trimming were deduced from the DNA. The sample has about 180,000 clones; about 90% are singletons. Sequencing was performed on peripheral blood. The source of this sequence is a man in his sixties or seventies with active or convalescent COVID-19. The V call is TRBV7-2, the J call TRBJ1-1; 8 nucleotides align to TRBD1. CDR3 in DNA: TGTGCCAGCAGCGAAACAGGGGGGTACAGTGAAGCTTTCTTT. It specifies CASSETGGYSEAFF.